The entry that follows covers one TCR beta chain sequence. The antigen remains unidentified. A read error may explain this, as a much larger clone is one base away. The sample comes from a study of T cells in Graves' hyperthyroidism and ophthalmopathy. Study results and limitations: Clonotypes that were expanded in thyroid above 0.001 mostly appeared in blood too.

TCR beta CDR3 regions were amplified from RNA. First-round RT-PCR with HTBI primers amplified the TCR CDR3 region. TCRdb used MiXCR to reprocess the multiplex PCR reads, holding one entry per CDR3 protein. The sample carries approximately 600,000 distinct CDR3 sequences, about 16% recorded once. Not enrolled were patients with uncontrolled infection, other autoimmune disease, pregnancy or lactation. The CDR3 is 15 residues long. CDR1 is SEHNR and CDR2 is FQNEAQ in the germline V gene (reference sequence). This chain links TRBV7-9 with TRBJ1-1; 9 nucleotides line up with TRBD1. The receptor was derived from a woman aged 25 to 39 with Graves' hyperthyroidism. Sequencing used blood. Written as DNA, the CDR3 is TGTGCCAGCAGCTCCCACGACACAGGGGGCACTGGAGCTTTCTTT. Amino acid sequence: CASSSHDTGGTGAFF.